The rows below give T cell receptor beta chains drawn from one sample of a study of T cells in localized non-small cell lung cancer. The assay was immunoSEQ multiplex PCR, and TCRdb's table has in-frame clones only and misses some. The sample comprises tens of thousands of clones, more than 75% of which are singletons, and roughly 9.8% rests with the top ten. The sample in question was peripheral blood, obtained before any cancer treatment. The origin of the receptors is a female donor older than 55 with stage I lung adenocarcinoma. The CDR3 runs from the conserved cysteine through the conserved F or W. The D gene is left open where the match is weak.

.	TRBJ2-5	TRBV15	CATSRGTFQETQYF
.	TRBJ1-6	TRBV6-6	CASRTGGVNSPLHF
.	TRBJ2-5	TRBV5-8	CASSRDFSQETQYF
.	TRBJ2-2	TRBV29-1	CSVRRSTGELFF
TRBD2	TRBJ2-4	TRBV2	CASSAPLAGAKNIQYF
.	TRBJ2-7	TRBV11-2	CASSSTYEQYF
.	TRBJ1-1	TRBV15	CATSREARVNTEAFF
.	TRBJ1-5	TRBV6-6	CASSYFGPGVPQHF
.	TRBJ2-7	TRBV21-1	CASSTGVPTYEQYF
TRBD1	TRBJ1-2	TRBV19	CASSDRVDGYTF
TRBD1	TRBJ2-7	TRBV27	CASSSPGQGDYEQYF
TRBD1	TRBJ1-6	TRBV6-5	CASRITGGSSPLHF
TRBD1	TRBJ1-4	TRBV5-4	CASSLRQGAQEKLFF
TRBD1	TRBJ1-2	TRBV2	CASSGTGVYGYTF
.	TRBJ2-6	TRBV5-1	CASSLSGSGANVLTF
TRBD2	TRBJ2-1	TRBV19	CASSRTSGSFYNEQFF
.	TRBJ2-3	TRBV5-1	CASSLGGYPDTQYF
.	TRBJ2-5	TRBV6-6	CASSQGLETQYF
.	TRBJ2-7	TRBV5-1	CASSSLTSYEQYF
.	TRBJ1-1	TRBV28	CASSLRGNTEAFF
TRBD1	TRBJ2-7	TRBV7-9	CASSLGRRDSSYEQYF
TRBD1	TRBJ1-2	TRBV5-5	CASSRTTGESSGYTF
.	TRBJ2-7	TRBV18	CASSPSGGSYEQYF
.	TRBJ1-2	TRBV5-1	CASSLGGGTLGDGYTF
.	TRBJ1-5	TRBV28	CASRSPNGVSNQPQHF
TRBD1	TRBJ1-4	TRBV5-1	CASSLTMDRVFEKLFF
.	TRBJ2-7	TRBV5-6	CASSWGTGYEQYF
TRBD1	TRBJ1-5	TRBV15	CATTVTGTLAQPQHF
TRBD1	TRBJ1-5	TRBV28	CASSFPQDRPNQPQHF
TRBD1	TRBJ2-2	TRBV28	CASRKGTGFSGELFF
TRBD2	TRBJ2-7	TRBV6-5	CASSLGGGPYEQYF
TRBD1	TRBJ2-3	TRBV9	CASSKEGGQVYSGSSTDTQYF
.	TRBJ2-2	TRBV18	CASSPLSRGGNTGELFF
TRBD2	TRBJ2-3	TRBV29-1	CSVDGPQTSGVTDTQYF
.	TRBJ2-3	TRBV6-6	CASSYNSDTQYF
.	TRBJ2-3	TRBV9	CASSVEGADTQYF
.	TRBJ1-3	TRBV4-3	CASSQGTGNTIYF
TRBD1	TRBJ1-2	TRBV6-5	CASSYSGDRVGYTF
.	TRBJ2-7	TRBV6-5	CASSLQGRDEQYF
.	TRBJ1-1	TRBV19	CASSLQGLNTEAFF
.	TRBJ2-7	TRBV5-1	CASSLAGGRVSYEQYF
TRBD2	TRBJ2-1	TRBV9	CASSGLAGRYNEQFF
TRBD1	TRBJ1-2	TRBV5-1	CASSSPGQPLLGYTF
.	TRBJ2-3	TRBV13	CASSFFQDAKSDTQYF
.	TRBJ1-2	TRBV29-1	CSAAAGPGYTF
.	TRBJ2-7	TRBV5-6	CASSLPAFPYEQYF
.	TRBJ2-3	TRBV7-2	CASSLGGGPADTQYF
.	TRBJ2-1	TRBV19	CASSTGINEQFF
.	TRBJ2-2	TRBV27	CASRKDSTGELFF
TRBD2	TRBJ2-7	TRBV5-1	CASSSTGTSGLSSYEQYF
.	TRBJ1-3	TRBV28	CASSLRGSGNTIYF
.	TRBJ1-2	TRBV18	CASSPNEGVSGYTF
.	TRBJ1-4	TRBV7-2	CASSRGINEKLFF
TRBD2	TRBJ2-1	TRBV9	CASSVDVAGYNEQFF
.	TRBJ2-2	TRBV30	CAWEWGGFTGELFF
.	TRBJ2-1	TRBV15	CATSRDPQKGEQFF
TRBD1	TRBJ1-5	TRBV11-2	CASSLDRGVSQPQHF